The present TCR beta chain was sequenced within a study of T cells expressing NK-cell markers (dated by TCRdb to about 2020). For context, the study as a whole: Fewer than ten donors provided sorted CD3+CD56+NKG2C+, CD3+CD56+NKG2C- and CD3+CD56-NKG2C+ T-cell subsets, whose TCR beta-chain repertoires were profiled. Sequencing of the libraries produced 2 x 150 bp reads on Illumina HiSeq 2000/2500, MiSeq or NextSeq. All eight donors whose samples were sequenced were randomly selected healthy volunteers, three of them men and five women. Of the eight sequenced donors, seven were found to be HCMV-seropositive and one was found to be HCMV-seronegative.

Concerning this clonotype itself: The antigen this receptor binds is unknown.

Overall results and qualifications from the work: Those dominant clonotypes were again the most abundant among CD3+CD56-NKG2C+ cells in several donors, at about 28.3-65%. In six donors, the dominant CD3+CD56+NKG2C+ clonotypes were found to rank among the top 10 CD8+ clonotypes and to make up about 1.0-8% of CD8+ T cells. It remained unclear whether the expanded NKG2C-expressing T cell clones were specific for HCMV antigens.

TCRdb shows the sequencer as Illumina HiSeq 2000. The TCR beta cDNA libraries were made using 5'RACE template switching, a step that added both a universal primer site and unique molecular identifiers. cDNA synthesis was primed from the TCR beta constant segment and was followed by two successive PCR amplification steps. In the original analysis: MIGEC handled demultiplexing of the reads and grouping by UMI, while MiTCR was used to assemble and quantify clonotypes. To remove erroneous sequences, TCR cDNA sequences were retained only when supported by two or more reads. The tcR package was used for downstream repertoire analysis, and clonotypes were matched between fractions using CDR3 nucleotide sequence together with V segment. Antigen specificity was annotated against VDJdb with VDJmatch, allowing one amino acid substitution in CDR3. Reprocessed by TCRdb, the reads give a single entry per CDR3 protein sequence, without DNA. TCRdb assigned the V and J calls; the authors' analysis was not used. For this sample, the table gives 400,000 to 550,000 distinct CDR3 sequences. The top ten clonotypes cover 7.3% of the sample.

A commercial ELISA kit detecting HCMV-specific IgG in serum was used to determine HCMV serostatus. Peripheral blood mononuclear cells were isolated from blood by Ficoll density gradient centrifugation. The CDR3 runs 19 amino acids, cysteine and phenylalanine included. Only the protein sequence is given. CDR1 is given as MNHEY and CDR2 as SMNVEV, both from the germline V gene (reference sequence). The source of this sequence is a woman between 18 and 69 years old in good health. Sequenced sample: blood T cells: a sorted CD56 or NKG2C T cell subset, CD4+ or CD8+ T cells, or bulk PBMC T cells (not recorded which). The chain is assembled from TRBV27 and TRBJ2-7. The CDR3 region: CASSFPLTVPQLSSYEQYF.